These 17 T cell receptor beta chains originate from one sample sequenced in a study of blood T cells in healthy people across ages. It was with a sample-barcoded 5' primer and a J-beta primer mix that a second PCR of roughly 7 to 12 cycles was run. TCRdb passed the 5' RACE reads through MiXCR, listing each CDR3 protein once. The table lists just over 800,000 distinct CDR3 sequences, under 80% of them singletons, with about 30% in the top ten. Sample: blood. These receptors came from a man aged 25 to 45 in good health.

This clonotype was seen only a few times. The V call is TRBV7-2, the J call TRBJ2-5, with 7 bases lining up with TRBD2. CDR1 and CDR2 from the germline V gene are SGHTA and FQGNSA. Trimming cost V 4 bases and J 2 bases; bases outside gene matches: 7. The CDR3 runs to 15 residues. CDR3 nucleotides: TGTGCCAGCAGCTCGCCGGGACTACCACAAGAGACCCAGTACTTC. This translates into CASSSPGLPQETQYF.

This clonotype was seen only a few times. V and J are TRBV12-3 or TRBV12-4 and TRBJ2-5, with D unclear. Trimming took 3 bases from V and 5 from J, leaving 13 bases between them. This CDR3 comprises 14 residues. CDR3 amino acids: CASSFRGGRETQYF. The CDR3 bases are TGTGCCAGCAGTTTTCGTGGTGGGCGGGAGACCCAGTACTTC.

The CDR3 loop is CSARALTGGRHEQFF. CDR3 DNA: TGCAGTGCTAGAGCCTTGACAGGGGGCCGACATGAGCAGTTCTTC. The rearrangement joins TRBV20-1 to TRBJ2-1; 10 positions match TRBD1. The CDR3 spans 15 residues. V lost 1 base and J lost 8; bases outside the gene matches: 8. Germline V gene sequence: CDR1 DFQATT, CDR2 SNEGSKA (reference sequence).

The chain is built from TRBV12-3 or TRBV12-4 and TRBJ2-7, with a possible D match to TRBD1 (6 bases). There are 13 residues in the CDR3. V was shortened by 4 bases and J by 4 bases, with 11 bases between the two germline ends. The CDR3 spells CASSSQGRYEQYF. In nucleotides, the CDR3 is TGTGCCAGCAGTTCACAGGGCAGATACGAGCAGTACTTC.

The V and J genes are TRBV7-9 and TRBJ2-1; 11 positions agree with TRBD1. The CDR3 loop spans 13 amino acids. J lost 8 bases, V lost 5 bases, and 2 bases had no gene match. Per germline, CDR1 SEHNR and CDR2 FQNEAQ (reference sequence). CDR3 protein: CASSRTGGDEQFF. The CDR3, as DNA: TGTGCCAGCAGCCGGACAGGGGGCGATGAGCAGTTCTTC.

This clonotype was seen only a few times. J is TRBJ2-3 and V is TRBV12-3 or TRBV12-4; D call uncertain. V shed 5 bases and J shed 3 bases, with 24 bases lying between them. The CDR3 extends over 18 amino acids. CDR3 region: CASSPPTLPASITDTQYF. The CDR3 DNA reads TGTGCCAGCAGTCCACCGACCCTCCCTGCCTCCATTACAGATACGCAGTATTTT.

The gene calls are TRBV27 and TRBJ2-1; D call uncertain. The CDR3 consists of 13 residues. The germline V gene encodes CDR1 MNHEY and CDR2 SMNVEV (reference sequence). The V end lost 2 bases, the J end lost 15 bases, and 17 bases lay between the germline ends. CDR3 amino acids: CASSLIGRGSPFF. The CDR3 DNA is TGTGCCAGCAGTTTAATTGGGCGAGGCAGCCCGTTCTTC.

This chain connects TRBV20-1 to TRBJ2-5; the D is unclear. The CDR3 runs 13 residues. V dropped 1 base and J dropped 3 bases, with 9 bases sitting between them. Germline V gene lookup returns CDR1 DFQATT and CDR2 SNEGSKA (reference sequence). The CDR3 sequence is CSARGARKETQYF. CDR3 in DNA: TGCAGTGCTAGAGGGGCCAGGAAAGAGACCCAGTACTTC.

The gene calls are TRBV27 and TRBJ2-1; 10 bases map to TRBD2. This CDR3 has 14 amino acids. The germline V gene has CDR1 MNHEY and CDR2 SMNVEV (reference sequence). V trimming: 5 bases; J trimming: 3 bases; junction bases outside the gene matches: 1. CDR3 protein: CASSTSGDYNEQFF. CDR3 DNA sequence: TGTGCCAGCAGTACTAGCGGGGACTACAATGAGCAGTTCTTC.

V usage is TRBV20-1 and J usage is TRBJ2-1, with a tentative D call TRBD2 (6 bases). V dropped 5 bases and J dropped 12 bases, with 14 bases sitting between them. CDR1 DFQATT and CDR2 SNEGSKA come from the germline V gene (reference sequence). The CDR3 covers 11 residues. This CDR3 reads CSAPFGTPQFF. The CDR3 DNA sequence: TGCAGTGCTCCCTTTGGGACTCCGCAGTTCTTC.

Only a few counts were recorded for this clonotype. The rearrangement uses TRBV20-1 and TRBJ2-5, with a weak D call TRBD1 (6 bases). Germline V CDR1 and CDR2: DFQATT, SNEGSKA (reference sequence). Trimming shortened V by 7 bases and J by 2 bases, and 17 bases separated the two germline ends. There are 14 residues in the CDR3. The CDR3: CSVSGGRGQETQYF. The DNA for the CDR3 is TGCAGTGTGTCTGGGGGCAGGGGTCAAGAGACCCAGTACTTC.

As concerns this clonotype: This could be a read error, since a much larger clone is one nucleotide away. The chain employs TRBV6-5 and TRBJ1-1; 7 bases align to TRBD1. CDR1 MNHEY and CDR2 SVGAGI come from the germline V gene. The ends lost 2 bases at V and 8 bases at J; junction bases unmatched: 11. This CDR3 spans 15 amino acids. CDR3 coding DNA: TGTGCCAGCAGTTACATAAACAGGGGAGATGGCGAAGCTTTCTTT. Translation gives CASSYINRGDGEAFF.

V is TRBV9 and J is TRBJ2-3; 9 positions match TRBD1. The V segment lost 4 bases and the J segment 2 bases; nucleotides outside the gene matches: 11. The CDR3 loop spans 17 amino acids. The germline gives CDR1 SGDLS, CDR2 YYNGEE. The DNA of the CDR3 is TGTGCCAGCAGCAATCCGGGACAGGGACACACCACAGATACGCAGTATTTT. Protein: CASSNPGQGHTTDTQYF.

This clonotype has just a few counts. The chain carries TRBV3-1 and TRBJ2-3; no firm D call. The V gene lost 2 bases and the J gene lost 4 bases, with 7 bases spanning the gap. CDR1 and CDR2 (germline): LGHDT, YNNKEL (reference sequence). The CDR3 extends over 13 amino acids. CDR3 region: CASSQTGPDTQYF. CDR3 nucleotide sequence: TGTGCCAGCAGCCAAACTGGACCAGATACGCAGTATTTT.

The rearrangement links TRBV7-3 to TRBJ2-7; D not resolved. Germline values: CDR1 SGHTA, CDR2 FQGTGA. The CDR3 loop spans 16 amino acids. V was trimmed by 2 bases and J by 0 bases, leaving 14 bases between them. This CDR3 is CASSLSGPPGSYEQYF. The DNA for the CDR3 is TGTGCCAGCAGCTTATCCGGGCCTCCGGGCTCCTACGAGCAGTACTTC. Full variable domain (remainder filled in from reference TRBV7-3 and TRBJ2-7): GAGVSQTPSNKVTEKGKYVELRCDPISGHTALYWYRQSLGQGPEFLIYFQGTGAADDSGLPNDRFFAVRPEGSVSTLKIQRTERGDSAVYLCASSLSGPPGSYEQYFGPGTRLTVT.

The chain has TRBV10-3 and TRBJ2-5; 10 nucleotides match TRBD2. The CDR3 is made up of 14 amino acids. Germline V gives CDR1 ENHRY, CDR2 SYGVKD. J gave up 3 bases and V 3 bases, and 1 base lay outside the gene matches. The chain's CDR3 is CAISEGTSEETQYF. In DNA, the CDR3 is TGTGCCATCAGTGAAGGGACTAGCGAAGAGACCCAGTACTTC.

This clonotype was recorded a few times. This sequence joins TRBV5-1 and TRBJ2-4, with 8 bases lining up with TRBD2. The CDR3 contains 16 residues. Germline CDR1 SGHRS, CDR2 YFSETQ. Unmatched junction bases numbered 7, after V lost 4 bases and J lost 1 base. The CDR3 spells CASSLLAGLAKNIQYF. The DNA of the CDR3 is TGCGCCAGCAGCCTTTTAGCGGGGTTGGCCAAAAACATTCAGTACTTC.